This T cell receptor (beta chain) was retrieved from a study of OX40 agonist ivuxolimab in advanced cancers. On the study more broadly: At doses from 0.01 to 10 mg/kg, patients were given intravenous ivuxolimab every 2 weeks. With a range of 23 to 79, age averaged approximately 64 years, and about 83% were male.

Produced via immunoSEQ multiplex PCR; TCRdb's table is partial and in-frame only. This table has about 83,000 clones, 84% appearing once. Study-wide findings and caveats: Some nonresponders also had low normalized T-cell clonal expansion. Circulating CD4+ and CD8+ T cells showed clonal expansion by week 6 at 0.1 to 3.0 mg/kg.

The CDR3 runs 14 residues. V was shortened by 1 base and J by 4 bases, with 10 bases between the two germline ends. Germline CDR1 SEHNR, CDR2 FQNEAQ (reference sequence). In the case of this clone: As yet, its antigen is unknown.

The chain links TRBV7-9 to TRBJ1-2; D not resolved. The sample consisted of CD4+ or CD8+ T cells sorted from blood, taken in a trial of the OX40 agonist ivuxolimab. This receptor was taken from an adult with an advanced solid tumor such as melanoma, head and neck, liver or kidney cancer. CDR3 in amino acids: CASSLDQAIYGYTF. CDR3 DNA: TGTGCCAGCAGCTTAGATCAGGCCATCTATGGCTACACCTTC.